One sample yielded the 20 T cell receptor beta chains listed below, sequenced in a study of T cells after yellow fever vaccination. One entry per CDR3 protein, called by TCRdb with MiXCR from the 5' RACE reads. The sample yields 350,000 or so distinct CDR3 sequences, 7% to 10% seen once. The specimen comprised PBMCs, sampled 35 to 50 days after the first yellow fever vaccination. The receptors were gathered from a man aged 18 to 30 who received the YFV17D yellow fever vaccine.

In this sample, this clonotype turned up a few times. The CDR3 protein is CSARANWVAGEKGQPQHF. The CDR3 region has the DNA TGCAGTGCTAGAGCAAACTGGGTTGCAGGGGAGAAAGGGCAGCCCCAGCATTTT. The chain is built from TRBV20-1 and TRBJ1-5, with D possibly being TRBD1 (6 bases). This CDR3 is built from 18 residues. The germline V gene has CDR1 DFQATT and CDR2 SNEGSKA (reference sequence). With 1 base removed from V and 7 bases from J, the gap between germline ends came to 26 bases.

This clonotype has more than one count but fewer than ten. The J gene is TRBJ1-1, the V gene TRBV7-2; 7 bases agree with TRBD1. There are 15 residues in the CDR3. V dropped 5 bases and J dropped 0; count of bases not matched to a gene: 6. Germline-derived CDR1 and CDR2 are SGHTA and FQGNSA. The CDR3 is CASSLTGTVNTEAFF. The CDR3 nucleotides read TGTGCCAGCAGCCTTACCGGGACAGTGAACACTGAAGCTTTCTTT. Full variable domain (remainder filled in from reference TRBV7-2 and TRBJ1-1): GAGVSQSPSNKVTEKGKDVELRCDPISGHTALYWYRQSLGQGLEFLIYFQGNSAPDKSGLPSDRFSAERTGGSVSTLTIQRTQQEDSAVYLCASSLTGTVNTEAFFGQGTRLTVV.

This clonotype was seen at least ten times. This rearrangement joins TRBV5-4 to TRBJ1-1, with unresolved D. The V gene lost 3 bases and the J gene lost 5 bases, with 14 bases spanning the gap. This CDR3 comprises 14 residues. Germline-derived CDR1 and CDR2 are SGHNT and YYREEE (reference sequence). The CDR3 DNA sequence: TGTGCCAGCAGCTCTGGGCGGGTCGGGACTGAAGCTTTCTTT. Protein product: CASSSGRVGTEAFF.

The V call is TRBV5-5, the J call TRBJ2-1; 7 bases fit TRBD1. V trimming: 4 bases; J trimming: 10 bases; junction bases outside the gene matches: 11. The CDR3 sequence is 14 residues long. Germline-derived CDR1 and CDR2 are SGHKS and YYEKEE (reference sequence). Here the CDR3 reads CASSPPHGQEEQFF. CDR3 nucleotide sequence: TGTGCCAGCAGCCCGCCCCACGGACAGGAGGAGCAGTTCTTC.

The rearrangement links TRBV5-1 to TRBJ2-2; no reliable D call. This CDR3 is built from 15 residues. CDR1 and CDR2 (germline): SGHRS, YFSETQ. Trimming took off 0 bases at V and 1 base at J, with 7 bases between the two ends. CDR3 amino acids: CASSLGPVNTGELFF. In nucleotides, the CDR3 is TGCGCCAGCAGCTTGGGGCCAGTGAACACCGGGGAGCTGTTTTTT. Full variable domain (rest looked up from reference TRBV5-1 and TRBJ2-2): KAGVTQTPRYLIKTRGQQVTLSCSPISGHRSVSWYQQTPGQGLQFLFEYFSETQRNKGNFPGRFSGRQFSNSRSEMNVSTLELGDSALYLCASSLGPVNTGELFFGEGSRLTVL.

The chain carries TRBV6-5 and TRBJ1-1; D unclear. V lost 0 bases to trimming and J lost 6 bases, with 11 bases between them. Per the germline V gene, CDR1 is MNHEY and CDR2 is SVGAGI. CDR3 length: 14 residues. The CDR3 protein is CASSYSIVRSEAFF. CDR3 coding DNA: TGTGCCAGCAGTTACTCGATTGTCCGCTCTGAAGCTTTCTTT.

The rearrangement uses TRBV12-3 or TRBV12-4 and TRBJ1-2, with D unresolved. V dropped 0 bases and J dropped 3 bases, with 14 bases sitting between them. The CDR3 is 16 amino acids. The CDR3 sequence: CASSLATVLLDYGYTF. For the CDR3, the DNA is TGTGCCAGCAGTTTAGCGACTGTCCTTCTCGACTATGGCTACACCTTC.

The J gene is TRBJ2-7, the V gene TRBV15; 8 bases line up with TRBD1. Losses at the gene ends were 0 bases for V and 6 bases for J; bases not matched to a gene: 1. Germline-derived CDR1 and CDR2 are LNHNV and YYDKDF (reference sequence). This CDR3 is built from 13 residues. The CDR3 sequence: CATSRDTGGEQYV. In DNA form, the CDR3 reads TGTGCCACCAGCAGAGATACAGGGGGCGAGCAGTACGTC.

In DNA form, the CDR3 reads TGCGCCAGCAGCTTGGTTCTAACGGGACTAGATACCGGGGAGCTGTTTTTT. It yields the protein CASSLVLTGLDTGELFF. The chain uses TRBV5-1 and TRBJ2-2; 8 bases match TRBD2. Germline CDR1 and CDR2: SGHRS and YFSETQ. This CDR3 contains 17 residues. Unmatched junction bases numbered 9, after V lost 0 bases and J lost 5 bases.

This clonotype has ten or more counts. The CDR3 loop is CASSWGPGEDTQYF. DNA of the CDR3: TGTGCCAGCAGCTGGGGGCCAGGTGAAGATACGCAGTATTTT. The chain combines TRBV7-2 with TRBJ2-3; weak D call: TRBD1 (6 bases). V lost 4 bases to trimming and J lost 5 bases, with 13 bases between them. There are 14 residues in the CDR3. Germline V gene data show CDR1 as SGHTA and CDR2 as FQGNSA. Variable domain in full (rest from reference TRBV7-2 and TRBJ2-3): GAGVSQSPSNKVTEKGKDVELRCDPISGHTALYWYRQSLGQGLEFLIYFQGNSAPDKSGLPSDRFSAERTGGSVSTLTIQRTQQEDSAVYLCASSWGPGEDTQYFGPGTRLTVL.

This clonotype was counted at least ten times. The chain combines TRBV19 with TRBJ2-5; D unresolved. There are 15 residues in the CDR3. V shed 5 bases and J shed 2 bases, with 15 bases lying between them. Germline CDR1 reads LNHDA; CDR2 reads SQIVND (reference sequence). DNA of the CDR3: TGTGCCAGTAGTCCCGCTCACTATCAACAAGAGACCCAGTACTTC. Protein: CASSPAHYQQETQYF.

The V call is TRBV7-7, the J call TRBJ2-2; D gene unclear. The V gene lost 3 bases and the J gene lost 7 bases, with 9 bases spanning the gap. Germline values: CDR1 SSHAT, CDR2 FNYEAQ (reference sequence). The CDR3 is 13 residues long. CDR3 bases: TGTGCCAGCAGCTTCAGTTTGGTCGGGGAGCTGTTTTTT. Encoded protein: CASSFSLVGELFF.

V is TRBV7-9 and J is TRBJ2-1, with TRBD1 matching over 10 bases. The CDR3 has 11 amino acids. CDR1 is SEHNR, CDR2 FQNEAQ, per germline (reference sequence). J lost 14 bases, V lost 4 bases, and 2 bases had no gene match. CDR3 nucleotides: TGTGCCAGCAGCTCGACAGGGGGCGAGTTCTTC. It yields the protein CASSSTGGEFF.

This clonotype turned up a few times. The chain recombines TRBV7-2 with TRBJ1-1; D ambiguous. Germline V gene data show CDR1 as SGHTA and CDR2 as FQGNSA. Between the trimmed V and J ends, which lost 3 bases and 2 bases, there was a span of 13 bases. The CDR3 is 15 residues long. In nucleotides, the CDR3 is TGTGCCAGCAGCTTGGGCCCGGGCTTCAACACTGAAGCTTTCTTT. Translating it yields CASSLGPGFNTEAFF. Supplemented by reference TRBV7-2 and TRBJ1-1, the full variable domain reads GAGVSQSPSNKVTEKGKDVELRCDPISGHTALYWYRQSLGQGLEFLIYFQGNSAPDKSGLPSDRFSAERTGGSVSTLTIQRTQQEDSAVYLCASSLGPGFNTEAFFGQGTRLTVV.

This clonotype was picked up a small number of times. CDR3 sequence: CAISESQRGPSYNEQFF. As DNA, the CDR3 is TGTGCCATCAGTGAGAGCCAGCGGGGACCCTCCTACAATGAGCAGTTCTTC. J is TRBJ2-1 and V is TRBV10-3; 7 bases match TRBD2. CDR3 length equals 17 residues. Germline V CDR1 and CDR2: ENHRY, SYGVKD. The ends lost 2 bases at V and 0 bases at J; junction bases unmatched: 7.

This clonotype was recorded a few times. This chain uses TRBV24-1 with TRBJ1-5; D perhaps matches TRBD1 (5 bases). The length of the CDR3 is 14 residues. V lost 1 base to trimming and J lost 8 bases, with 11 bases between them. In germline, CDR1 is KGHDR, CDR2 SFDVKD. Here the CDR3 DNA reads TGTGCCACCAGTGATTTCCGGGACCTTGAGCCCCAGCATTTT. Protein: CATSDFRDLEPQHF.

The chain is built from TRBV5-4 and TRBJ2-2, with TRBD1 as a possible D gene (6 bases). This CDR3 region has 15 residues. V lost 4 bases, J lost 0 bases, and 10 bases lay in between. Germline-derived CDR1 and CDR2 are SGHNT and YYREEE (reference sequence). In nucleotides, the CDR3 is TGTGCCAGCAGCCTGGGACATACGAACACCGGGGAGCTGTTTTTT. Its protein product is CASSLGHTNTGELFF.

The chain carries TRBV6-1 and TRBJ1-1; 7 positions match TRBD1. V was clipped by 7 bases and J by 5 bases; unmatched bases: 7. Germline V CDR1 and CDR2: MNHNS, SASEGT. The CDR3 covers 13 residues. The CDR3 DNA sequence: TGTGCCAGCATGAGAGGGGGCGAAACTGAAGCTTTCTTT. It encodes CASMRGGETEAFF.

The CDR3 coding sequence is TGTGCCAGCAGGGGTACGGCGGGGGATGGAGGCCCTGGGGCCAACGTCCTGACTTTC. This encodes CASRGTAGDGGPGANVLTF. The rearrangement uses TRBV7-3 and TRBJ2-6; 7 bases fit TRBD2. The CDR3 has 19 amino acids. Germline V CDR1 and CDR2: SGHTA, FQGTGA. With 6 bases clipped from V and 2 bases from J, the junction kept 16 bases outside the gene matches.

Here the CDR3 DNA reads TGTGCCAGCGAGAAATTAGGGACAGTGAACACTGAAGCTTTCTTT. Translating gives CASEKLGTVNTEAFF. The rearrangement uses TRBV6-2 or TRBV6-3 and TRBJ1-1, with 7 positions matching TRBD1. The length of the CDR3 is 15 residues. Germline V gives CDR1 MNHEY, CDR2 SVGEGT. Trimming removed 8 bases from V and 0 bases from J; junction bases left unmatched: 9.